This entry concerns a single T cell receptor (beta chain). The entry originates in a study of blood T cell repertoires in COVID-19. Recruits, aged roughly 18 to 100 years, lived in 20 to 30 US areas. Some clones are missing from TCRdb's copy, which holds only in-frame ones; the method was immunoSEQ multiplex PCR. The sample yields approximately 250,000 clones, 88% seen once. Trimming took off 2 bases at V and 0 bases at J, with 20 bases between the two ends. CDR1 and CDR2 from the germline V gene are SGHTA and FQGTGA. This CDR3 contains 19 residues. This clonotype was sampled from a woman in her twenties or thirties who had recovered from COVID-19. Material: PBMCs or T cells enriched from blood (not recorded which). The chain combines TRBV7-3 with TRBJ2-1; the D gene is possibly TRBD1 (5 bases). CDR3 DNA sequence: TGTGCCAGCAGCTTATATGGGAAACTTGGGGCCTCCTCCTACAATGAGCAGTTCTTC. Translated, it gives CASSLYGKLGASSYNEQFF.